This T cell receptor beta chain was identified in a study of cytomegalovirus exposure and HLA in healthy donors. Vbeta (60) and Jbeta (13) primers were used in the PCR. The method was immunoSEQ multiplex PCR; TCRdb's version includes in-frame clones alone and lacks a portion of them. This sample has 120,000 or so clones; approximately 80% occur once, and the top ten carry about 9.2%. The germline gives CDR1 GTSNPN, CDR2 SVGIG (reference sequence). V shed 2 bases and J shed 7 bases, with 11 bases lying between them. The CDR3 runs 12 residues. The sequencing input was PBMCs. The gene calls are TRBV30 and TRBJ1-1, with a weak D call TRBD1 (6 bases). The source of this sequence is a man younger than 45 in good health and CMV-seropositive. This CDR3 reads CAWSRLDSEAFF. DNA of the CDR3: TGTGCCTGGAGTCGACTGGACAGTGAAGCTTTCTTT. Supplemented by reference TRBV30 and TRBJ1-1, the full variable domain reads SQTIHQWPATLVQPVGSPLSLECTVEGTSNPNLYWYRQAAGRGLQLLFYSVGIGQISSEVPQNLSASRPQDRQFILSSKKLLLSDSGFYLCAWSRLDSEAFFGQGTRLTVV.